Listed below are T cell receptor beta chains from one sample, sequenced in a study of CD8+CD57+ T cells in acquired aplastic anemia. TCRdb itself ran the reads through MiXCR, one entry per CDR3 protein. Of 310,000 or so distinct CDR3 sequences detected, 56% appear once; the ten largest clones hold around 1.3%. The sample was sorted CD4+, CD8+, or CD8+CD57+ T cells (not recorded which) from PBMCs. Receptors were obtained from a human donor with aplastic anemia. CDR3s include the opening cysteine and the closing phenylalanine or tryptophan. A D gene is named only where the DNA matches it firmly. Expanded clones get a size class; other rows say once, few or many, or leave the size out.

NA	TRBD2	TRBV7-3	TRBJ2-5	TGTGCCAGCAGCCAAGATATTTGGGGACTAGCGGGGGGGCAAGAGACCCGGTACTTC	CASSQDIWGLAGGQETRYF
NA	TRBD2	TRBV11-3	TRBJ2-5	TGTGCCAGCAGCACTAGCGGGGGCCCCGCGGGGACCCAGTACTTC	CASSTSGGPAGTQYF
NA	NA	TRBV9	TRBJ1-2	TGTGTCAGCGGCGCCAACTACGGAAGACTCGGTTATGGCTACACCTTC	CVSGANYGRLGYGYTF
NA	TRBD1	TRBV20-1	TRBJ1-1	TGCAGTGCCGACCAGGGGGACACTGAAGCTTTCTTT	CSADQGDTEAFF
NA	NA	TRBV9	TRBJ2-7	TGCGCCAGCAGTGAAGGATTGAACGCCTACGAGCAGTACTTC	CASSEGLNAYEQYF
NA	NA	TRBV10-1	TRBJ1-1	TGCGCCAGCCAAATGGACGGGAACACTGAGGCTTTCTTT	CASQMDGNTEAFF
NA	TRBD1	TRBV7-9	TRBJ1-6	TGTGCCAGCAGCTTTCGTACAGGGGATTCACCCCTCCACTTT	CASSFRTGDSPLHF
many	TRBD2	TRBV9	TRBJ2-4	TGTGCCAGCAGTTCTAGCGGGGCGGCCAAAAACATTCAGTACTTC	CASSSSGAAKNIQYF
few	NA	TRBV20-1	TRBJ2-3	TGCAGTGCTAGACCCTCCCGCACAGGCTACGAGCAGTATTTT	CSARPSRTGYEQYF
many	NA	TRBV5-6	TRBJ1-6	TGTGCCAGCAGCTTGTCCACCACCCTCCACTTT	CASSLSTTLHF
NA	NA	TRBV19	TRBJ1-6	TGTGCCAGTAGTACGGGGAGGAGGGATTCACCCCTCCACTTT	CASSTGRRDSPLHF
many	NA	TRBV19	TRBJ1-2	TGTGCCAGTAGCCACTCCGGGCGGAAATATGGCTACACCTTC	CASSHSGRKYGYTF
NA	NA	TRBV29-1	TRBJ2-3	TGCAGCGTTGAACAGAACACAGATACGCAGTATTTT	CSVEQNTDTQYF
NA	NA	TRBV9	TRBJ2-3	TGTGCCAGCAGCGTAGAGGGAGAGACAGTCGATACGCAGTATTTT	CASSVEGETVDTQYF
once	TRBD1	TRBV5-1	TRBJ2-1	TGCGCCAGCAGCTCCGGGACAGGGGTAAATGAGCAGTTCTTC	CASSSGTGVNEQFF
NA	NA	TRBV5-1	TRBJ2-1	TGCGCCAGCAGCTCCCTAACAGGGGAGGGCTACAACAATGAGCAGTTCTTC	CASSSLTGEGYNNEQFF
once	TRBD2	TRBV5-1	TRBJ2-3	TGCGCCAGCAGCTTGGTTGCGGGAGGTCGTACAGATACGCAGTATTTT	CASSLVAGGRTDTQYF
NA	NA	TRBV12-3/TRBV12-4	TRBJ2-3	TGTGCCAGCAGTTTTGGCGCAGGGGCGTCCACAGATACGCAGTATTTT	CASSFGAGASTDTQYF
many	NA	TRBV11-2	TRBJ2-7	TGTGCCAGCAGCTTAGTCCCCCCTTCCTACGAGCAGTACTTC	CASSLVPPSYEQYF
NA	NA	TRBV20-1	TRBJ1-4	TGCAGTGCTAGAGATATCCTGACGCTCAGCAGTATGATTTTT	CSARDILTLSSMIF
NA	TRBD1	TRBV19	TRBJ2-5	TGTGCCAGTAACCCAGGGGGCCGGGAGACCCAGTACTTC	CASNPGGRETQYF
NA	TRBD2	TRBV12-3/TRBV12-4	TRBJ2-5	TGTGCCAGCAGTTTCACCAGCGGGGAAAAAGAGACCCAGTACTTC	CASSFTSGEKETQYF
once	NA	TRBV2	TRBJ1-6	TGTGCCAGCAGGACACAGGGCTTTAATTCACCCCTCCACTTT	CASRTQGFNSPLHF
few	NA	TRBV24-1	TRBJ1-1	TGTGCCACCAGTGACCCAAGCTCAGGGTCCACTGAAGCTTTCTTT	CATSDPSSGSTEAFF
NA	TRBD1	TRBV29-1	TRBJ2-5	TGCAGTCATACAGGGGGCTGGGAGACCCAGTACTTC	CSHTGGWETQYF
many	TRBD2	TRBV20-1	TRBJ2-3	TGCAGTGCTAGAGATCTCAGCGGGGGTCAAGATACGCAGTATTTT	CSARDLSGGQDTQYF
many	TRBD1	TRBV5-4	TRBJ2-2	TGTGCCAGCAGCTGGGTGGACAGGCCGAACACCGGGGAGCTGTTTTTT	CASSWVDRPNTGELFF
many	NA	TRBV6-5	TRBJ1-3	TGTGCCAGCAGATCAGGAGCGACGGGAGAAAGAAACACCATATATTTT	CASRSGATGERNTIYF
many	TRBD1	TRBV6-2/TRBV6-3	TRBJ2-2	TGTGCCAGCAGTGCGACAGGGCGAGGCACCGGGGAGCTGTTTTTT	CASSATGRGTGELFF
few	TRBD1	TRBV29-1	TRBJ2-1	TGCAGCGTGAGGGGGCAGGTCGATGAGCAGTTCTTC	CSVRGQVDEQFF
NA	TRBD2	TRBV9	TRBJ2-3	TGTGCCAGCAGCGTCGCGACTAGCGGGGTCACAGATACGCAGTATTTT	CASSVATSGVTDTQYF
NA	NA	TRBV2	TRBJ1-1	TGTGCCAGCAGTTACGGGAGAGGGGGCACTGAAGCTTTCTTT	CASSYGRGGTEAFF
NA	NA	TRBV2	TRBJ1-1	TGTGCCAGCAGTGATGTCCTCACTGAAGCTTTCTTT	CASSDVLTEAFF
few	NA	TRBV2	TRBJ2-5	TGTGCCAGCCAAACAGAATCCGAGACCCAGTACTTC	CASQTESETQYF
NA	TRBD1	TRBV7-9	TRBJ2-7	TGTGCCAGCTGGACAGGGGTGGACGAGCAGTACTTC	CASWTGVDEQYF
few	TRBD2	TRBV20-1	TRBJ2-7	TGCAGTGCTAGAGATATAGCGGGAGCCGCCGCCGAGCAGTACTTC	CSARDIAGAAAEQYF
once	NA	TRBV2	TRBJ1-1	TGTGCCAGCAGTCAAGACAGAGGGGCGGCTGAAGCTTTCTTT	CASSQDRGAAEAFF
once	NA	TRBV7-9	TRBJ2-1	TGTGCCAGCAGCCGCCCCAATTCACCCATTACACGCAATGAGCAGTTCTTC	CASSRPNSPITRNEQFF
NA	NA	TRBV7-3	TRBJ2-5	TGTGCCAGCAGCTTAAAGGGAAGATCAGAGACCCAGTACTTC	CASSLKGRSETQYF
NA	TRBD2	TRBV20-1	TRBJ2-5	TGCAGTGCTAGAGATCCGGGGGAGGGCCTCCAAGAGACCCAGTACTTC	CSARDPGEGLQETQYF
many	NA	TRBV19	TRBJ2-4	TGTGCCAGTAGTATTTGGACTCAGGGTGACGTAGCCAAAAACATTCAGTACTTC	CASSIWTQGDVAKNIQYF
many	NA	TRBV6-1	TRBJ1-1	TGTGCCAGCAGTGATCGGACGGTGAACACTGAAGCTTTCTTT	CASSDRTVNTEAFF
NA	TRBD2	TRBV12-3/TRBV12-4	TRBJ2-2	TGTGCCAGCGCGGGGCAGCGGGAGGGAACCGGGGAGCTGTTTTTT	CASAGQREGTGELFF
once	TRBD2	TRBV20-1	TRBJ2-1	TGCAGTGCTTCAGCGGGAATTAGTCAGTTCTTC	CSASAGISQFF
NA	NA	TRBV19	TRBJ1-2	TGTGCCAGTAGTATGGCTAACTATGGCTACACCTTC	CASSMANYGYTF
once	TRBD2	TRBV2	TRBJ2-1	TGTGCCAGCAGTGCGGGACTATCCACCAATGAGCAGTTCTTC	CASSAGLSTNEQFF
once	NA	TRBV2	TRBJ1-5	TGTGCCAGCAGTGATTCGACAGGCCCAAATCAGCCCCAGCATTTT	CASSDSTGPNQPQHF
NA	NA	TRBV7-9	TRBJ2-1	TGTGCCAGCAGCCGTATAGGGTCTTACAATGAGCAGTTCTTC	CASSRIGSYNEQFF